Sequencing of this T cell receptor beta chain was carried out in a study of cytomegalovirus exposure and HLA in healthy donors. Use of 60 Vbeta and 13 Jbeta primers characterized the PCR. The data were produced by immunoSEQ multiplex PCR, yet TCRdb's version contains in-frame clones alone and is incomplete. The sample carries 160,000 or so clones, approximately 70% recorded once. Per germline, CDR1 SEHNR and CDR2 FQNEAQ (reference sequence). Deletions cut 2 bases from V and 5 bases from J, with 19 bases between. This CDR3 region has 16 residues. This TCR was sampled from a human donor in good health. The V call is TRBV7-9, the J call TRBJ2-7; possible D gene TRBD2, 5 bases. Sequenced sample: PBMCs. The CDR3 sequence is CASSLFAGLAGNEQYF. The CDR3 DNA reads TGTGCCAGCAGCTTATTTGCAGGTCTAGCTGGGAACGAGCAGTACTTC.